A selection of T cell receptor beta chains follows, all from one sample in a study of T cell responses to AZD1222 COVID-19 vaccine. TCRdb's copy holds only in-frame clones and misses some; the assay was immunoSEQ multiplex PCR. The sample has some 110,000 clones, around nine tenths seen once; the top ten hold 6% to 8%. The sample was peripheral blood, taken 28 days after the second AZD1222 dose. These receptors were collected from an adult who received the AZD1222 COVID-19 vaccine. The CDR3 runs from the conserved cysteine through the conserved F or W. Each record gives: V gene, J gene, CDR3 protein.

TRBV11-3	TRBJ2-2	CASRDGLRELFF
TRBV19	TRBJ1-1	CASSIIRDPTEAFF
TRBV7-9	TRBJ2-3	CASSLFGGDTQYF
TRBV3-1/TRBV3-2	TRBJ1-6	CASSHQATPLHF
TRBV9	TRBJ1-3	CASSARDSQNTIYF
TRBV28	TRBJ2-7	CASSFLGDQYEQYF
TRBV27	TRBJ2-7	CASSLSGYRDSYEQYF
TRBV20-1	TRBJ1-2	CSARTGNGYTF
TRBV4-1	TRBJ2-7	CASSHPSSAYEQYF
TRBV7-3	TRBJ1-1	CASSLTQNTEAFF
TRBV7-8	TRBJ2-7	CASSSTRGSYEQYF
TRBV10-3	TRBJ2-7	CAINAGGDEQYF
TRBV16	TRBJ2-7	CASSQSSIRDRSYEQYF
TRBV7-2	TRBJ2-3	CASSQVGGPDTQYF
TRBV6-4	TRBJ1-3	CASRSNSGNTIYF
TRBV3-1/TRBV3-2	TRBJ2-1	CASSQGYNEQFF
TRBV28	TRBJ2-7	CASSKDRGRYEQYF
TRBV9	TRBJ2-7	CASSAGTGLYEQYF
TRBV11-3	TRBJ2-7	CASSPGQDSYEQYF
TRBV5-1	TRBJ2-1	CASSLNAGTYNEQFF
TRBV24-1	TRBJ1-1	CATSDPDTNEAFF
TRBV30	TRBJ2-5	CAWNRDVGETQYF
TRBV11-2	TRBJ2-1	CAGRTGGSNEQFF
TRBV6-6	TRBJ2-7	CASSYGPAYEQYF
TRBV18	TRBJ1-4	CASSPRTVNEKLFF
TRBV7-9	TRBJ2-7	CASSLLSGQGNEEQYF
TRBV6-1	TRBJ2-3	CASSAGLAGATDTQYF
TRBV30	TRBJ2-5	CAWSKDLAGAGETQYF
TRBV11-3	TRBJ2-3	CASSFEGRAFPTTRNTQYF
TRBV6-2/TRBV6-3	TRBJ2-7	CASSRTGTYEQYF
TRBV10-3	TRBJ1-1	CAISEHGNTEAFF
TRBV24-1	TRBJ2-2	CATSETGDTGELFF
TRBV25-1	TRBJ2-2	CASSVPGLAGAGELFF
TRBV7-2	TRBJ2-1	CASSRAWGPDEQFF
TRBV7-6	TRBJ2-3	CASSSRTGTDTQYF
TRBV6-1	TRBJ2-7	CASIEGRGPPYEQYF
TRBV5-1	TRBJ2-5	CASRGQGASETQYF
TRBV28	TRBJ1-1	CASSSTLKSAFF
TRBV7-9	TRBJ1-1	CASSLVGAEAFF
TRBV7-6	TRBJ2-3	CASSLIVRAGTDTQYF
TRBV5-1	TRBJ2-3	CASSSGLAGGGSTDTQYF
TRBV30	TRBJ2-7	CAWSEASLTGEQYF
TRBV6-5	TRBJ1-3	CASSYGGFPGNTIYF
TRBV28	TRBJ2-7	CASSLGDEQYF
TRBV3-1/TRBV3-2	TRBJ2-3	CASSPYPGRDTDTQYF
TRBV24-1	TRBJ1-2	CATSDLDSHGYTF
TRBV6-1	TRBJ1-6	CASSEVQGQGYSPLHF
TRBV5-1	TRBJ1-1	CASRGQGNTEAFF
TRBV3-1/TRBV3-2	TRBJ2-3	CASSQDGVLAGGPGTDTQYF
TRBV4-1	TRBJ2-3	CASRPARGRRTDTQYF
TRBV9	TRBJ2-7	CASSVGFSGSREQYF
TRBV7-2	TRBJ1-1	CASSPPLKKSGAEAFF
TRBV7-6	TRBJ2-1	CASSLAYRGSASGQFF
TRBV28	TRBJ1-6	CASSSTDRALFVDSPLHF